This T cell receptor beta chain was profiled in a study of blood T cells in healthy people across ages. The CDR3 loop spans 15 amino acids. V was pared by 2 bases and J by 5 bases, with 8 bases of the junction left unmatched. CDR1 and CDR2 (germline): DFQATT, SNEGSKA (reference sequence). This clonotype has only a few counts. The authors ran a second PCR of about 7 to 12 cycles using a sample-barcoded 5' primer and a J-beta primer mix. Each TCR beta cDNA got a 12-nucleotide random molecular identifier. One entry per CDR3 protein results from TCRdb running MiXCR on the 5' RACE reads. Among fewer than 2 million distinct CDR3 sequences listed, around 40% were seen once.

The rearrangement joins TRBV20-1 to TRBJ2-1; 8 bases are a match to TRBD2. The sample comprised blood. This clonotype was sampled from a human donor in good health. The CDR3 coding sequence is TGCAGTGCTAGATTGGGACTAGTAGGAAACAATGAGCAGTTCTTC. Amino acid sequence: CSARLGLVGNNEQFF.